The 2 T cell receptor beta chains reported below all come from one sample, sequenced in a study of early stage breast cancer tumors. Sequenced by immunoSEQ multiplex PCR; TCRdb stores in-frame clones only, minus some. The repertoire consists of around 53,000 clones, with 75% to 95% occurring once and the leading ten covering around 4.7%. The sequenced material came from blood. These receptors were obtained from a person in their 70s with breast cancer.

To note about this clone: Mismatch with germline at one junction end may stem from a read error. The CDR3 sequence: CASSVGPDNSEAFF. DNA of the CDR3: TGTGCCAGCAGCGTAGGGCCGGATAACAGTGAAGCTTTCTTT. The genes are TRBV9 and TRBJ1-1; D not certain. Germline CDR1 SGDLS, CDR2 YYNGEE. The CDR3 is 14 residues long.

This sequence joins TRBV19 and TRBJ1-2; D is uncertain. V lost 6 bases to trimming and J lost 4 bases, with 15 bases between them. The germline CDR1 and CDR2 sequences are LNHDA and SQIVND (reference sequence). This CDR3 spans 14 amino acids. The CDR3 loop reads CASSVSGRSYGYTF. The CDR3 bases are TGTGCCAGTAGCGTCAGCGGCAGGAGCTATGGCTACACCTTC.